The next 17 T cell receptor beta chains were all read from a single sample in a study of cytomegalovirus exposure and HLA in healthy donors. The PCR made use of 60 Vbeta and 13 Jbeta primers. The method was immunoSEQ multiplex PCR; TCRdb's version includes in-frame clones alone and lacks a portion of them. This sample has approximately 150,000 clones; roughly four fifths occur once, and the top ten carry more than 2.5%. Material for sequencing was PBMCs. The receptor source for this set is a female donor in good health and CMV-seronegative.

The chain joins TRBV7-9 to TRBJ2-2, with D tentatively TRBD2 (5 bases). Germline CDR1 and CDR2: SEHNR and FQNEAQ (reference sequence). The V end was cut by 0 bases, the J end by 2 bases, with 7 bases between. This CDR3 has 15 amino acids. Here the CDR3 reads CASSLAAVNTGELFF. The CDR3 DNA reads as TGTGCCAGCAGCTTAGCAGCGGTAAACACCGGGGAGCTGTTTTTT.

The CDR3 protein is CASSLGQQETQYF. The CDR3 DNA follows: TGTGCCAGCTCACTCGGACAGCAAGAGACCCAGTACTTC. This chain links TRBV18 with TRBJ2-5, with a weak D call TRBD1 (6 bases). The germline CDR1 and CDR2 sequences are KGHSH and LQKENI. V lost 4 bases, J lost 2 bases, and 8 bases lay in between. The CDR3 has 13 amino acids.

V is TRBV15 and J is TRBJ2-7, with 9 nucleotides matching TRBD2. With 1 base clipped from V and 4 bases from J, the junction kept 8 bases outside the gene matches. Germline-derived CDR1 and CDR2 are LNHNV and YYDKDF (reference sequence). This CDR3 spans 16 amino acids. CDR3 nucleotide sequence: TGTGCCACCAGCAGAGGGGGTAGCGGGAGCGAGTACGAGCAGTACTTC. Amino acid sequence: CATSRGGSGSEYEQYF.

V usage is TRBV7-9 and J usage is TRBJ2-3; no definite D call. CDR1 SEHNR and CDR2 FQNEAQ come from the germline V gene (reference sequence). The V and J ends lost 7 bases and 4 bases respectively, with 15 bases between them. The CDR3 runs 14 residues. The CDR3 bases are TGTGCCAGCACCCAACTCCGGTCCCCAGATACGCAGTATTTT. Its translation is CASTQLRSPDTQYF.

This clone came up a few times. The gene calls are TRBV9 and TRBJ2-5; D remains ambiguous. The CDR3 totals 13 residues. Germline CDR1 is SGDLS and CDR2 is YYNGEE. Between the trimmed V and J ends, which lost 0 bases and 8 bases, there was a span of 11 bases. The DNA for the CDR3 is TGTGCCAGCAGCGTAGAGCCGACTGCTACCCAGTACTTC. This codes for CASSVEPTATQYF.

V gene TRBV7-9 combines with J gene TRBJ1-4; TRBD1 might be the D (5 bases). The V end lost 4 bases, the J end lost 0 bases, and 12 bases lay between the germline ends. The CDR3 runs to 16 residues. Looked up from germline, CDR1 is SEHNR and CDR2 is FQNEAQ (reference sequence). The CDR3 sequence: CASSSDSPATNEKLFF. CDR3 DNA: TGTGCCAGCAGCTCAGACAGCCCCGCAACTAATGAAAAACTGTTTTTT.

J is TRBJ2-1 and V is TRBV5-1; 7 bases agree with TRBD1. Per germline, CDR1 SGHRS and CDR2 YFSETQ. V shed 1 base, J shed 7 bases, and the junction held 5 bases outside the gene matches. The CDR3 has 14 amino acids. CDR3 region: CASSLSGGENEQFF. The CDR3 DNA is TGCGCCAGCAGCTTGTCAGGGGGTGAAAATGAGCAGTTCTTC.

The chain joins TRBV7-3 to TRBJ2-7; 9 nucleotides align to TRBD1. V shed 5 bases and J 2 bases; nucleotides not matched to a gene: 7. This CDR3 has 15 amino acids. Germline loops: CDR1 SGHTA, CDR2 FQGTGA. Here the CDR3 reads CASSTGQGSPYEQYF. Here the CDR3 DNA reads TGTGCCAGCAGCACCGGACAGGGGAGCCCCTACGAGCAGTACTTC.

This clone has a handful of counts. The genes are TRBV11-2 and TRBJ2-7; TRBD1 might be the D (6 bases). CDR3 length equals 14 residues. Deletions cut 1 base from V and 4 bases from J, with 11 bases between. CDR1 SGHAT and CDR2 FQNNGV come from the germline V gene. The CDR3 protein is CASSLGGLGYEQYF. The CDR3 region has the DNA TGTGCCAGCAGCTTAGGGGGGCTGGGGTACGAGCAGTACTTC.

This clone has only one observation. The DNA of the CDR3 is TGTGCCAGCAGCTTAAGTGGAGGGCAGTATTTT. Translation gives CASSLSGGQYF. V usage is TRBV7-9 and J usage is TRBJ2-3, with D perhaps matching TRBD2 (5 bases). CDR1 is SEHNR and CDR2 is FQNEAQ in the germline V gene (reference sequence). CDR3 length equals 11 residues. V was cut by 2 bases and J by 11 bases, with 8 bases left in between.

V gene TRBV19 combines with J gene TRBJ1-5; no firm D call. This CDR3 is 14 amino acids long. Deletions cut 5 bases from V and 2 bases from J, with 10 bases between. The germline V gene encodes CDR1 LNHDA and CDR2 SQIVND (reference sequence). CDR3 in DNA: TGTGCCAGTAGTTTGAGCTCCGGCAATCAGCCCCAGCATTTT. Encoded protein: CASSLSSGNQPQHF.

This clone was detected once. The rearrangement joins TRBV11-3 to TRBJ1-1; TRBD1 matches 7 bases. Germline V CDR1 and CDR2: SGHNT, YENEEA. V lost 2 bases, J lost 1 base, and 1 base stayed unmatched. The CDR3 is made up of 14 amino acids. The CDR3 DNA reads as TGTGCCAGCAGCTTACAGGGGGAGAACACTGAAGCTTTCTTT. Translation: CASSLQGENTEAFF.

This chain joins TRBV11-2 and TRBJ2-3; the match to TRBD1 covers 7 bases. The germline V gene encodes CDR1 SGHAT and CDR2 FQNNGV. The junction had 5 bases not matched to a gene; V was cut back by 1 base and J by 4 bases. The CDR3 is 15 amino acids. CDR3 in amino acids: CASSLVAGGSDTQYF. As DNA, the CDR3 is TGTGCCAGCAGCTTAGTTGCAGGGGGTTCAGATACGCAGTATTTT.

This chain uses TRBV15 with TRBJ2-3, with 7 positions matching TRBD2. V dropped 1 base and J dropped 3; count of bases not matched to a gene: 7. Germline V lookup: CDR1 LNHNV, CDR2 YYDKDF (reference sequence). This CDR3 contains 16 residues. The CDR3 here is CATSRAPGEGTDTQYF. DNA of the CDR3: TGTGCCACCAGCAGAGCCCCGGGGGAGGGGACAGATACGCAGTATTTT.

The chain has TRBV7-2 and TRBJ1-5; TRBD1 matches at 7 bases. The length of the CDR3 is 15 residues. Germline V CDR1 and CDR2: SGHTA, FQGNSA. Trimming took 5 bases from V and 1 from J; bases not matched to a gene: 5. The CDR3 bases are TGTGCCAGCAGCCCGAAACAGGGGAGCAATCAGCCCCAGCATTTT. Amino acids: CASSPKQGSNQPQHF.

The chain links TRBV19 to TRBJ1-5; 11 bases align to TRBD1. The CDR3 totals 16 residues. J lost 1 base, V lost 4 bases, and 3 bases had no gene match. Germline V gene sequence: CDR1 LNHDA, CDR2 SQIVND (reference sequence). The CDR3 DNA sequence: TGTGCCAGTAGTAGGACAGGGGGCGGGAGCAATCAGCCCCAGCATTTT. The encoded protein is CASSRTGGGSNQPQHF.

The gene calls are TRBV19 and TRBJ2-5; D might be TRBD2 (7 bases). The CDR3 is 15 residues long. Per the germline V gene, CDR1 is LNHDA and CDR2 is SQIVND (reference sequence). The ends were cut back, 3 bases at V and 4 bases at J, with 15 bases in the middle. For the CDR3, the DNA is TGTGCCAGTAGTATCTGGGAGGGGGGGCTAGAGACCCAGTACTTC. Protein product: CASSIWEGGLETQYF. The full variable domain, rest sourced from reference TRBV19 and TRBJ2-5, is DGGITQSPKYLFRKEGQNVTLSCEQNLNHDAMYWYRQDPGQGLRLIYYSQIVNDFQKGDIAEGYSVSREKKESFPLTVTSAQKNPTAFYLCASSIWEGGLETQYFGPGTRLLVL.